Sequencing of this T cell receptor beta chain was carried out in a study of blood T cell repertoires in COVID-19. At the level of the study: Samples taken during acute and convalescent COVID-19 were collected in the United States, Italy and Spain.

The CDR3 spans 14 residues. Trimming cost V 4 bases and J 3 bases; bases outside gene matches: 3. Germline V gene sequence: CDR1 MDHEN, CDR2 SYDVKM. Measured with immunoSEQ multiplex PCR; TCRdb has only the in-frame clones, and not every one. Of some 250,000 clones listed, around 84% are singletons. The source material was peripheral blood. The source is a woman aged 18-29 years with acute or convalescent COVID-19. V usage is TRBV28 and J usage is TRBJ1-5, with 7 bases lining up with TRBD1. This CDR3 is CASSSGQANQPQHF. CDR3 sequence (DNA): TGTGCCAGCAGTTCAGGACAGGCCAATCAGCCCCAGCATTTT.